This T cell receptor (beta chain) was observed in a study of blood T cell repertoires in COVID-19. For the study at large: T cells, B-cell-depleted T cells, or PBMCs supplied cDNA or gDNA.

Original methodology: Estimates of nucleated cell counts were drawn from the amplification of reference gene primers. Sequencing was performed with immunoSEQ multiplex PCR; in TCRdb, only in-frame clones are kept and a portion is missing. V and J calls and clone size follow that table, whereas D and trimming were derived from the DNA. Of about 180,000 clones detected, 75% to 90% appear once; the ten largest clones hold 3.3%. Per the germline V gene, CDR1 is SGHTA and CDR2 is FQGTGA. This CDR3 region has 15 residues. Germline trimming cut 5 bases from V and 4 bases from J; bases unmatched to any gene: 5.

The sample comprised peripheral blood. The rearrangement joins TRBV7-3 to TRBJ2-1; 10 bases align to TRBD2. The receptor's source is a man aged 55 to 70 with acute or convalescent COVID-19. The CDR3 loop is CASSPSSGGYNEQFF. CDR3 coding DNA: TGTGCCAGCAGCCCCTCTAGCGGGGGATACAATGAGCAGTTCTTC.